Listed below are T cell receptor beta chains from one sample, sequenced in a study of blood T cell repertoires in COVID-19. The table came from immunoSEQ multiplex PCR; TCRdb's copy has only in-frame clones and leaves some out. This sample has tens of thousands of clones; about 90% occur once, and the top ten carry 1%. The sequenced material came from peripheral blood. The source is a woman aged 50 to 65 in a cohort sampled during active COVID-19. The CDR3 runs from the conserved cysteine through the conserved F or W. D genes are given only for firm matches. Rows give clone size only sometimes, using once, few, many, or a class for an expanded clone.

cdr3_nt: TGTGCCAGCAGCGACCGATTGACAGGGGCCAATGAGCAGTTCTTC
cdr3_aa: CASSDRLTGANEQFF
d_call: TRBD1
j_call: TRBJ2-1
clone_size: .
v_call: TRBV9

cdr3_nt: TGTGCCAGCAGCTTATTAGCGGTTACCTCAGATACGCAGTATTTT
cdr3_aa: CASSLLAVTSDTQYF
d_call: .
j_call: TRBJ2-3
clone_size: .
v_call: TRBV7-2

cdr3_nt: TGTGCCAGCAGTCCTCGGTCTTATAGCAATCAGCCCCAGCATTTT
cdr3_aa: CASSPRSYSNQPQHF
d_call: .
j_call: TRBJ1-5
clone_size: few
v_call: TRBV27

cdr3_nt: TGCGCCAGCAGTAATACAGGGGCCCAAGAGACCCAGTACTTC
cdr3_aa: CASSNTGAQETQYF
d_call: TRBD1
j_call: TRBJ2-5
clone_size: .
v_call: TRBV5-1

cdr3_nt: TGTGCCAGCAGCCGAAGGGGGCCAACTAATGAAAAACTGTTTTTT
cdr3_aa: CASSRRGPTNEKLFF
d_call: TRBD1
j_call: TRBJ1-4
clone_size: .
v_call: TRBV3-1/TRBV3-2

cdr3_nt: TGTGCCAGCAGCCTAAGCCCCGCAACTAATGAAAAACTGTTTTTT
cdr3_aa: CASSLSPATNEKLFF
d_call: .
j_call: TRBJ1-4
clone_size: .
v_call: TRBV11-2

cdr3_nt: TGTGCCAGCAGTGAATTAGGAGGAGCGAACACCGGGGAGCTGTTTTTT
cdr3_aa: CASSELGGANTGELFF
d_call: .
j_call: TRBJ2-2
clone_size: .
v_call: TRBV2

cdr3_nt: TGTGCCAGCAGCGTCGGCGGGAATAGGAGGAGCACAGATACGCAGTATTTT
cdr3_aa: CASSVGGNRRSTDTQYF
d_call: .
j_call: TRBJ2-3
clone_size: .
v_call: TRBV9

cdr3_nt: TGTGCCAGCAGCCCGGGACAGGGACACCAAGATACGCAGTATTTT
cdr3_aa: CASSPGQGHQDTQYF
d_call: TRBD1
j_call: TRBJ2-3
clone_size: .
v_call: TRBV9

cdr3_nt: TGTGCCAGCAGCGCCCCTAGCGGATCGAACACCGGGGAGCTGTTTTTT
cdr3_aa: CASSAPSGSNTGELFF
d_call: TRBD2
j_call: TRBJ2-2
clone_size: .
v_call: TRBV5-4

cdr3_nt: TGTGCCAGCACTCCCTGGGCAGGGGATTCACCCCTCCACTTT
cdr3_aa: CASTPWAGDSPLHF
d_call: .
j_call: TRBJ1-6
clone_size: .
v_call: TRBV27

cdr3_nt: TGTGCCAGCGCTGAGGTGCGACTAGCGGGTAACAATGAGCAGTTCTTC
cdr3_aa: CASAEVRLAGNNEQFF
d_call: TRBD2
j_call: TRBJ2-1
clone_size: .
v_call: TRBV28

cdr3_nt: TGTGCCAGCAGCTTAACACTAGCGGGGTACAATGAGCAGTTCTTC
cdr3_aa: CASSLTLAGYNEQFF
d_call: TRBD2
j_call: TRBJ2-1
clone_size: .
v_call: TRBV7-3

cdr3_nt: TGTGCCAGCAGTTTACAGGGGTCCTACGAGCAGTACTTC
cdr3_aa: CASSLQGSYEQYF
d_call: .
j_call: TRBJ2-7
clone_size: .
v_call: TRBV27

cdr3_nt: TGTGCCAGCAGCTTACAGCGGAATAACGAGCAGTTCTTC
cdr3_aa: CASSLQRNNEQFF
d_call: .
j_call: TRBJ2-1
clone_size: once
v_call: TRBV11-1

cdr3_nt: TGCGCCAGCAGCTCGTTAGGAGGGGATAATTCACCCCTCCACTTT
cdr3_aa: CASSSLGGDNSPLHF
d_call: .
j_call: TRBJ1-6
clone_size: .
v_call: TRBV5-1

cdr3_nt: TGTGCCACCAGCAGCCCCCGTTCGGACAGGGTCCACGAGACCCAGTACTTC
cdr3_aa: CATSSPRSDRVHETQYF
d_call: TRBD1
j_call: TRBJ2-5
clone_size: .
v_call: TRBV15

cdr3_nt: TGTGCCAGCACCCCCTTCGCGGACATCGATTACAATGAGCAGTTCTTC
cdr3_aa: CASTPFADIDYNEQFF
d_call: .
j_call: TRBJ2-1
clone_size: .
v_call: TRBV5-4

cdr3_nt: TGCGCCAGCAGCCAAAGAGAGGACACCGGGGAGCTGTTTTTT
cdr3_aa: CASSQREDTGELFF
d_call: .
j_call: TRBJ2-2
clone_size: .
v_call: TRBV4-1

cdr3_nt: TGTGCCAGCAGTTTAGGACAGGGCCCCTACGAGCAGTACTTC
cdr3_aa: CASSLGQGPYEQYF
d_call: TRBD1
j_call: TRBJ2-7
clone_size: .
v_call: TRBV28

cdr3_nt: TGTGCCAGCAGCTTGGTCAGGACCGGAGGATACGGCTACACCTTC
cdr3_aa: CASSLVRTGGYGYTF
d_call: .
j_call: TRBJ1-2
clone_size: once
v_call: TRBV7-9

cdr3_nt: TGTGCCAGCAGCCCCTTAATCCCGAGCGGGAGCTACGAGCAGTACTTC
cdr3_aa: CASSPLIPSGSYEQYF
d_call: TRBD2
j_call: TRBJ2-7
clone_size: .
v_call: TRBV28

cdr3_nt: TGTGCCAGTAGCCAGGGGAGAGGGGAGACCCAGTACTTC
cdr3_aa: CASSQGRGETQYF
d_call: .
j_call: TRBJ2-5
clone_size: .
v_call: TRBV19

cdr3_nt: TGTGCCAGCAGCCCTACGGGGAACAGCCGACGTGCCGTAGCTTTGTACTTC
cdr3_aa: CASSPTGNSRRAVALYF
d_call: .
j_call: TRBJ2-7
clone_size: .
v_call: TRBV5-8

cdr3_nt: TGTGCCAGCAGCGAGGACGAAAGGGGTCCGGAGACCCAGTACTTC
cdr3_aa: CASSEDERGPETQYF
d_call: .
j_call: TRBJ2-5
clone_size: .
v_call: TRBV2

cdr3_nt: TGTGCCAGCAGCTTGGGACTGTACAATGAGCAGTTCTTC
cdr3_aa: CASSLGLYNEQFF
d_call: .
j_call: TRBJ2-1
clone_size: .
v_call: TRBV11-1

cdr3_nt: TGTGCCAGCAGTTTAGGAGGGGGACAATGGGCTTTCTTT
cdr3_aa: CASSLGGGQWAFF
d_call: .
j_call: TRBJ1-1
clone_size: .
v_call: TRBV12-3/TRBV12-4

cdr3_nt: TGTGCCAGCAGCCCACTAGCGGGAGGTAGCACAGATACGCAGTATTTT
cdr3_aa: CASSPLAGGSTDTQYF
d_call: TRBD2
j_call: TRBJ2-3
clone_size: .
v_call: TRBV7-3

cdr3_nt: TGTGCCAGCAGTGCCAGGACTAGCACAGATACGCAGTATTTT
cdr3_aa: CASSARTSTDTQYF
d_call: .
j_call: TRBJ2-3
clone_size: .
v_call: TRBV27

cdr3_nt: TGCAGCGCGCACCTGGGGCCTCAAGCTTTCTTT
cdr3_aa: CSAHLGPQAFF
d_call: .
j_call: TRBJ1-1
clone_size: .
v_call: TRBV29-1

cdr3_nt: TGCGCCAGCAGACTACAGGGCGAGGGCACTGAAGCTTTCTTT
cdr3_aa: CASRLQGEGTEAFF
d_call: .
j_call: TRBJ1-1
clone_size: .
v_call: TRBV4-1

cdr3_nt: TGTGCCAGTAGTATATGGGGACAGGGGGCGCAGCTTGAAGCTGAAGCTTTCTTT
cdr3_aa: CASSIWGQGAQLEAEAFF
d_call: TRBD1
j_call: TRBJ1-1
clone_size: .
v_call: TRBV19

cdr3_nt: TGTGCCAGCAGTTCGTACACAGGGAGGGGGAATGAAAAACTGTTTTTT
cdr3_aa: CASSSYTGRGNEKLFF
d_call: .
j_call: TRBJ1-4
clone_size: .
v_call: TRBV27

cdr3_nt: TGTGCCAGCAGCGTAGGGGGAGGCGCCTACGAGCAGTACTTC
cdr3_aa: CASSVGGGAYEQYF
d_call: .
j_call: TRBJ2-7
clone_size: .
v_call: TRBV9

cdr3_nt: TGCAGCGTCCCAGCAGATACGCAGTATTTT
cdr3_aa: CSVPADTQYF
d_call: .
j_call: TRBJ2-3
clone_size: .
v_call: TRBV29-1

cdr3_nt: TGTGCCAGCAGTGGGGAGACAGGCATGGGAAAGACCCAGTACTTC
cdr3_aa: CASSGETGMGKTQYF
d_call: .
j_call: TRBJ2-5
clone_size: .
v_call: TRBV2

cdr3_nt: TGTGCCAGCAGCCGCACGGGGGCCGGGGAGCTGTTTTTT
cdr3_aa: CASSRTGAGELFF
d_call: .
j_call: TRBJ2-2
clone_size: once
v_call: TRBV5-4